The entry that follows covers one T cell receptor (beta chain) sequence. This specimen comes from a study of blood T cell repertoires in COVID-19. The protocol was immunoSEQ multiplex PCR, while the TCRdb copy is restricted to in-frame clones and leaves out a portion. The repertoire holds 250,000 to 350,000 clones, with nearly 90% as singletons. The CDR3 runs to 14 residues. V was clipped by 11 bases and J by 9 bases, with 20 bases between them. Germline values: CDR1 MNHEY, CDR2 SVGAGI. The TCR was taken from a woman in her 50s who had been exposed to COVID-19. The chain carries TRBV6-5 and TRBJ1-6; unclear D gene. Material for sequencing was PBMCs or T cells enriched from blood (not recorded which). The CDR3 DNA reads TGTGCCTCACTAAAACAAGGTGAGGGTTCACCCCTCCACTTT. Translation: CASLKQGEGSPLHF.